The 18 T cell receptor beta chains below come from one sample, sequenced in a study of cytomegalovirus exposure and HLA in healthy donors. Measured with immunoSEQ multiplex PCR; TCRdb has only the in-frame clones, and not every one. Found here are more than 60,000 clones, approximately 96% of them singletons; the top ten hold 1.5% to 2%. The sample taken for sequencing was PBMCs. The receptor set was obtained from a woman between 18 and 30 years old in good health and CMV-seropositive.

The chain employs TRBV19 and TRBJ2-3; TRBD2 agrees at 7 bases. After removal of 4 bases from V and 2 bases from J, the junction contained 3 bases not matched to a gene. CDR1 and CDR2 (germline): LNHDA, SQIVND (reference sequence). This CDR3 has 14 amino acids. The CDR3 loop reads CASSTRDYTDTQYF. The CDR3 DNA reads TGTGCCAGTAGTACAAGGGACTACACAGATACGCAGTATTTT. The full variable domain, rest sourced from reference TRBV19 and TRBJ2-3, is DGGITQSPKYLFRKEGQNVTLSCEQNLNHDAMYWYRQDPGQGLRLIYYSQIVNDFQKGDIAEGYSVSREKKESFPLTVTSAQKNPTAFYLCASSTRDYTDTQYFGPGTRLTVL.

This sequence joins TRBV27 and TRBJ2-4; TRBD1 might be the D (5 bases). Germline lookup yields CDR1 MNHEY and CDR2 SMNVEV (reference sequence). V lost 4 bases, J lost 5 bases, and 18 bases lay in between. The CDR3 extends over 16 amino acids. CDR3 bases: TGTGCCAGCAGTTCCCGCGCCGACAGCGTGGAAAACATTCAGTACTTC. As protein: CASSSRADSVENIQYF.

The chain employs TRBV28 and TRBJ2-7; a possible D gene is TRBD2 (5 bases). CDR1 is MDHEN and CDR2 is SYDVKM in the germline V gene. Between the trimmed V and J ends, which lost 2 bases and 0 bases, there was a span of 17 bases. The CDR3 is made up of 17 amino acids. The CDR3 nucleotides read TGTGCCAGCAGTTTAAAAGTGCGGCGGGTGCTCTCCTACGAGCAGTACTTC. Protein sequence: CASSLKVRRVLSYEQYF.

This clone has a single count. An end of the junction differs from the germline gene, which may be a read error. The CDR3 DNA sequence: TGTGCTAGCAGCTCAGGGGCAAGCACAGATACGCAGTATTTT. This translates into CASSSGASTDTQYF. This chain links TRBV7-7 with TRBJ2-3; D is possibly TRBD1 (6 bases). The CDR3 spans 14 residues. Germline CDR1 is SSHAT and CDR2 is FNYEAQ (reference sequence). The full variable domain, in which reference TRBV7-7 and TRBJ2-3 provide the parts outside the CDR3, is GAGVSQSPRYKVTKRGQDVTLRCDPISSHATLYWYQQALGQGPEFLTYFNYEAQPDKSGLPSDRFSAERPEGSISTLTIQRTEQRDSAMYRCASSSGASTDTQYFGPGTRLTVL.

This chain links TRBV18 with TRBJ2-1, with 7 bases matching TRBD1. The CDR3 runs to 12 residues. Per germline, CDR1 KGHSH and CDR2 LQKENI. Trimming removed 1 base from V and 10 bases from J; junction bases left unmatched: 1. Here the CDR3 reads CASSPLTGEQFF. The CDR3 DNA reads TGTGCCAGCTCACCACTGACAGGGGAGCAGTTCTTC. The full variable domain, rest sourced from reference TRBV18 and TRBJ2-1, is NAGVMQNPRHLVRRRGQEARLRCSPMKGHSHVYWYRQLPEEGLKFMVYLQKENIIDESGMPKERFSAEFPKEGPSILRIQQVVRGDSAAYFCASSPLTGEQFFGPGTRLTVL.

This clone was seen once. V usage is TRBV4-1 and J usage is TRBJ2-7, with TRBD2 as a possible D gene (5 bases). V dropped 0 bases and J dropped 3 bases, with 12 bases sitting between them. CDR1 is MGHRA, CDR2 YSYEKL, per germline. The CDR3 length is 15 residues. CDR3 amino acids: CASSQDWRYGYEQYF. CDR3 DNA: TGCGCCAGCAGCCAAGATTGGAGGTACGGCTACGAGCAGTACTTC.

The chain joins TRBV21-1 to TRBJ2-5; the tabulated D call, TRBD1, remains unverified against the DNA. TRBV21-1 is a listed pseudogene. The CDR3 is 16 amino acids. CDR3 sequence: CASSFAGEGEQETQYF. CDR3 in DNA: TGTGCCAGCAGCTTCGCCGGTGAGGGGGAGCAAGAGACCCAGTACTTC.

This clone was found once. CDR3 DNA: TGTGCCAGCAGTTACGACTCCGGGGCCAACGTCCTGACTTTC. This sequence encodes CASSYDSGANVLTF. The rearrangement uses TRBV6-6 and TRBJ2-6; no reliable D call. The CDR3 runs 14 residues. Germline V gene lookup returns CDR1 MNHNY and CDR2 SVGAGI (reference sequence). V lost 2 bases and J lost 4, with 6 bases in between.

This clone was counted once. The CDR3 region has the DNA TGTGCCAGCAGCGGAGAGAGACAGGGGCGGGTCACAGATACGCAGTATTTT. Its protein product is CASSGERQGRVTDTQYF. The chain has TRBV7-9 and TRBJ2-3; TRBD1 agrees at 8 bases. Germline values: CDR1 SEHNR, CDR2 FQNEAQ (reference sequence). The length of the CDR3 is 17 residues. With V trimmed by 5 bases and J by 2 bases, 12 bases remained unmatched.

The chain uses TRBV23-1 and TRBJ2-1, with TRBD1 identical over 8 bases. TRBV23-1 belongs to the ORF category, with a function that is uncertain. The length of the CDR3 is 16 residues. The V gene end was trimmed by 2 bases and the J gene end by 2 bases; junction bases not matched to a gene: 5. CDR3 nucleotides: TGCGCCAGCAGTCAACTCGGGACAGGACCCTACAATGAGCAGTTCTTC. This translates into CASSQLGTGPYNEQFF.

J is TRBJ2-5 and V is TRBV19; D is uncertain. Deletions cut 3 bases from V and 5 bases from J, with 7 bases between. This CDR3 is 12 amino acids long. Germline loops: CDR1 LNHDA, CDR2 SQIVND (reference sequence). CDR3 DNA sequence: TGTGCCAGTAGTATTTCAATGGAGACCCAGTACTTC. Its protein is CASSISMETQYF.

As DNA, the CDR3 is TGTGCCAGCAGCTTAGGTTGGAGCTCCTACAATGAGCAGTTCTTC. Its translation: CASSLGWSSYNEQFF. The chain is built from TRBV7-9 and TRBJ2-1; D gene ambiguous. The ends were cut back, 1 base at V and 0 bases at J, with 7 bases in the middle. The CDR3 covers 15 residues. Germline CDR1 is SEHNR and CDR2 is FQNEAQ (reference sequence).

The CDR3 region has the DNA TGTGCCAGCACCCTTGGGACAGGGGTACGAGAAAAACTGTTTTTT. Its protein is CASTLGTGVREKLFF. V is TRBV28 and J is TRBJ1-4; TRBD1 matches 10 bases. V gave up 7 bases and J gave up 8 bases; unmatched junction bases: 10. CDR1 is MDHEN and CDR2 is SYDVKM in the germline V gene. CDR3 length equals 15 residues.

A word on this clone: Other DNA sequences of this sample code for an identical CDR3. The CDR3: CASSATGNSNQPQHF. In nucleotides, the CDR3 is TGTGCCAGTAGTGCGACAGGTAATAGCAATCAGCCCCAGCATTTT. The chain is built from TRBV19 and TRBJ1-5, with D maybe TRBD1 (6 bases). The V and J ends lost 5 bases and 0 bases respectively, with 11 bases between them. Germline V gives CDR1 LNHDA, CDR2 SQIVND (reference sequence). The CDR3 totals 15 residues.

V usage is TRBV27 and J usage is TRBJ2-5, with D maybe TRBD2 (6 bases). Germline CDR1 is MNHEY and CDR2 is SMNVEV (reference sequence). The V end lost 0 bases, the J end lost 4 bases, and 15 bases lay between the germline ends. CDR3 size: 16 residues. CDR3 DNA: TGTGCCAGCAGTTTATCGGGTCATCAGGGAGGAGAGACCCAGTACTTC. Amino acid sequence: CASSLSGHQGGETQYF.

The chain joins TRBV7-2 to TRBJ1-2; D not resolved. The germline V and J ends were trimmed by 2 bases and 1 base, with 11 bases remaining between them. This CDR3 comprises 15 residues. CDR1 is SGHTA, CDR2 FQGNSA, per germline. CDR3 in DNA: TGTGCCAGCAGCTTACAGGAAGGTCTTAACTATGGCTACACCTTC. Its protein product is CASSLQEGLNYGYTF.

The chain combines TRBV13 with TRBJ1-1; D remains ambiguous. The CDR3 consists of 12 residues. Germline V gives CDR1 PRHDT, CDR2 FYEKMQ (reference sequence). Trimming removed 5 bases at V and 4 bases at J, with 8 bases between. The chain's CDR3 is CASSETITEAFF. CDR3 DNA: TGTGCCAGCAGCGAGACAATCACTGAAGCTTTCTTT.

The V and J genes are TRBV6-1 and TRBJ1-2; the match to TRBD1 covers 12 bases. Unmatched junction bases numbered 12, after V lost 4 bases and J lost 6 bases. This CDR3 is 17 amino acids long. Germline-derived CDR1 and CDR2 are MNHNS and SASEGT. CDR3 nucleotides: TGTGCCAGCAGTGCACTCACTACGGGACAGGGGGCAAATGGCTACACCTTC. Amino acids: CASSALTTGQGANGYTF.